Listed below are T cell receptor beta chains from one sample, sequenced in a study of T cell repertoires in aging, cancer and after chemotherapy. One entry per CDR3 protein, called by TCRdb with MiXCR from the multiplex PCR reads. The sample lists 4,500 to 7,000 distinct CDR3 sequences; 38% were seen once. Source material: blood. The receptor source for this set is a human donor in good health. CDR3s leave out the opening cysteine and the closing phenylalanine or tryptophan.

CDR3 protein	V gene
ASSLIPWEGSTDTQY	TRBV12-3/TRBV12-4
ASSYGGWTDHGYT	TRBV6-2/TRBV6-3
ASSLANQGFAMDTQY	TRBV12-3/TRBV12-4
ASRGQGPSAEQY	TRBV19
ASSEAGYGNTIY	TRBV6-1
ASSGVTGPETQY	TRBV5-5
ASGGQGQSRYT	TRBV5-5
SVEVEENTEAF	TRBV29-1
ASSHDSSSGNTIY	TRBV7-9
ASLDQVGWNTEAF	TRBV6-6
ASRDRLRSGANVLT	TRBV6-5
ASSLSRGSSGNTIY	TRBV6-5
ASSSLSGTNYGYT	TRBV18
ASSRQDSSYNEQF	TRBV6-5
SVEDQTSYT	TRBV29-1
ASSIADQGTQY	TRBV19
ASRRQGVSAGELF	TRBV6-5
AWSAGFTVYEQY	TRBV30
ASSLGGVYNEQF	TRBV5-4
ASSLVGDLKETQY	TRBV7-9
SVAGTGNTIY	TRBV29-1
ASSIGTGSGANVLT	TRBV19
ASSYSNRNFSPLH	TRBV6-5
ASSPPKVDRVSLGTEAF	TRBV6-5
ATSPQGLNAVGYT	TRBV15
ASSLVQNYGYT	TRBV7-4
ASGTGTYYEQY	TRBV6-5
ASSKAGRNTEAF	TRBV18
ASSPRQEVTEAF	TRBV6-1
ASSTGLHPSH	TRBV5-6
ASRTGGTRQETQY	TRBV6-6
ASSPRTGGYEQY	TRBV11-2
ASSLTQGSMETQY	TRBV7-9
ASSYPTSGGRWDTQY	TRBV7-6
ASSLGSWTEAF	TRBV7-6
ASSQDMSSGANVLT	TRBV4-3
ATAQGDSYEQY	TRBV24-1
ATSALGIVQF	TRBV24-1
SVKQRQRQETQY	TRBV29-1
ASSLRWDRGKLF	TRBV27
ASSWDSSYEQY	TRBV11-2
ASSIRLAGGPRNQETQY	TRBV19
ASSTNSGTGSYEQY	TRBV19
ASAEGLSYEQY	TRBV27
ASRPLQGRRGNTIY	TRBV12-3/TRBV12-4
ASSSDRGTDTQY	TRBV12-3/TRBV12-4
SASPGTDNVLT	TRBV20-1
ATSREKGYNEKLF	TRBV15
ASSDSSGGAPDTQY	TRBV6-4
ASSIVGTDYGYT	TRBV19
ASSVTRGATEAF	TRBV6-1
ATSEDRAQETQY	TRBV15
ASSQGQGVDEQF	TRBV5-1
ASSLGELLTGELF	TRBV5-5
ASSPPSGQGVYNEQF	TRBV18
AWSVWTYEQY	TRBV30
ASSSGLAGGFTGTDTQY	TRBV13
ASSPPGLGASEQF	TRBV18